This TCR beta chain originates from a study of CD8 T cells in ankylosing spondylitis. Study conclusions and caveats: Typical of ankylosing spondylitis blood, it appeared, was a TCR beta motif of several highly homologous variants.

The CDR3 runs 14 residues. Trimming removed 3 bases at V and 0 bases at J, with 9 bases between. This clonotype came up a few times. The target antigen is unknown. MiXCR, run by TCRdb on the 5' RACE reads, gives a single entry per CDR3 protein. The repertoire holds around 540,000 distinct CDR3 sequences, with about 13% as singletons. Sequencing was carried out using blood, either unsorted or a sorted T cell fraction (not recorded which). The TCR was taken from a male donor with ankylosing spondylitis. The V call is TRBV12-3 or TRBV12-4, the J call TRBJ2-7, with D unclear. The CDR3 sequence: CASSFLGHSYEQYF. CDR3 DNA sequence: TGTGCCAGCAGTTTTCTGGGCCACTCCTACGAGCAGTACTTC.